The next 5 T cell receptor beta chains were all read from a single sample in a study of Graves' ophthalmopathy and Graves' hyperthyroidism. Using RNA transcripts, the TCR beta CDR3 regions were amplified. The first-round RT-PCR employed HTBI primers together with the Qiagen OneStep RT-PCR kit. A multiplex PCR was then performed as the second round. TCRdb ran MiXCR on the multiplex PCR reads and lists one entry per CDR3 protein. The repertoire holds around 590,000 distinct CDR3 sequences, with about 35% as singletons. The sample was peripheral blood or thyroid tissue (not recorded which). The receptors were sampled from an adult man with Graves' hyperthyroidism.

This clonotype was seen many times. J is TRBJ2-7 and V is TRBV6-1, with D perhaps being TRBD1 or TRBD2 (5 bases each). CDR1 is MNHNS and CDR2 is SASEGT in the germline V gene. Trimming left V 9 bases short and J 2 bases short, with 14 bases between. The CDR3 totals 13 residues. The CDR3 loop is CASGTYLTYEQYF. The DNA of the CDR3 is TGTGCCAGTGGGACCTATCTTACCTACGAGCAGTACTTC.

This clonotype was seen a handful of times. The chain's CDR3 is CASSARRNGAGELFF. The CDR3 DNA sequence: TGTGCCAGCAGCGCCCGTCGAAATGGTGCGGGGGAGCTGTTTTTT. This chain connects TRBV9 to TRBJ2-2; no firm D call. This CDR3 is 15 amino acids long. The ends were cut back, 3 bases at V and 8 bases at J, with 17 bases in the middle. Germline CDR1 reads SGDLS; CDR2 reads YYNGEE.

The chain uses TRBV30 and TRBJ1-4, with D unclear. The V end was cut by 2 bases, the J end by 1 base, with 11 bases between. Per germline, CDR1 GTSNPN and CDR2 SVGIG (reference sequence). This CDR3 has 15 residues. The CDR3 DNA reads TGTGCCTGGAGTTTCAAACTGGGAACTAATGAAAAACTGTTTTTT. Protein: CAWSFKLGTNEKLFF.

This clonotype was seen many times. V and J are TRBV7-9 and TRBJ2-7, with TRBD2 identical over 12 bases. Per germline, CDR1 SEHNR and CDR2 FQNEAQ (reference sequence). V was pared by 5 bases and J by 6 bases, with 8 bases of the junction left unmatched. The CDR3 has 15 amino acids. CDR3 coding DNA: TGTGCCAGCAGCGTTGGACTAGCGGGGCTCGGCGAGCAGTACTTC. This codes for CASSVGLAGLGEQYF.

This clonotype showed up many times. The chain carries TRBV4-2 and TRBJ1-6; maybe TRBD1 (5 bases). CDR3 length: 14 amino acids. Trimming shortened V by 0 bases and J by 6 bases, and 6 bases separated the two germline ends. The germline V gene encodes CDR1 LGHNA and CDR2 YNFKEQ. The CDR3 nucleotides read TGTGCCAGCAGCCAAGAGACAGTTAATTCACCCCTCCACTTT. Amino acid sequence: CASSQETVNSPLHF.